Below are 32 T cell receptor beta chains sequenced from a single sample in a study of vaccination and CD4 T cells after COVID-19. These receptors have no known antigen. The treatment: roughly 11-day PBMC culture with coronavirus spike peptide pools or control peptides (ViraFEST assay). Scientists ran DNA taken from cultured CD4+ T cells through the Oncomine TCR Beta short-read assay for sequencing. TCRdb used MiXCR to reprocess the PCR reads, holding one entry per CDR3 protein. The sample has around 26,000 distinct CDR3 sequences; roughly 60% are singletons. Sequencing was done on a sample of CD4+ T cells from blood, cultured in vitro. The source of these receptors is a human donor who had recovered from COVID-19.

The CDR3 DNA reads as TGTGCCAGCAGCACGGGACAGGAACATTCACCCCTCCACTTT. Encoded protein: CASSTGQEHSPLHF. This sequence joins TRBV7-2 and TRBJ1-6; 8 bases line up with TRBD1. Germline V gives CDR1 SGHTA, CDR2 FQGNSA. J gave up 8 bases and V 5 bases, and 5 bases lay outside the gene matches. This CDR3 region has 14 residues.

The CDR3 DNA sequence: TGTGCCAGCAGACGCAAACGCCGGGGGGAAAGCTCCTACGAGCAGTACTTC. Amino acid sequence: CASRRKRRGESSYEQYF. The chain carries TRBV11-3 and TRBJ2-7; 7 positions agree with TRBD2. Trimming at V came to 6 bases and at J to 0 bases, leaving 14 bases not matched to a gene. The CDR3 extends over 17 amino acids. CDR1 is SGHNT, CDR2 YENEEA, per germline.

This clonotype has just one count. The chain couples TRBV6-1 to TRBJ2-1, with TRBD2 matching over 13 bases. J gave up 9 bases and V 4 bases, and 9 bases lay outside the gene matches. CDR3 length: 16 residues. CDR1 is MNHNS, CDR2 SASEGT, per germline. The CDR3 loop is CASSGKLAGGPSEQFF. The CDR3 region has the DNA TGTGCCAGCAGTGGTAAACTAGCGGGAGGGCCGAGTGAGCAGTTCTTC.

This chain connects TRBV20-1 to TRBJ2-7; no clear D. Trimming removed 0 bases at V and 3 bases at J, with 12 bases between. The CDR3 loop spans 14 amino acids. Germline loops: CDR1 DFQATT, CDR2 SNEGSKA (reference sequence). The DNA for the CDR3 is TGCAGTGCTAGAGATCTTCGGCCCGACTACGAGCAGTACTTC. It specifies CSARDLRPDYEQYF.

The J gene is TRBJ1-1, the V gene TRBV30; D unclear. The germline V and J ends were trimmed by 8 bases and 7 bases, with 20 bases remaining between them. Per germline, CDR1 GTSNPN and CDR2 SVGIG (reference sequence). The CDR3 is 13 amino acids. CDR3 coding DNA: TGTGCCCGCCAGGTTGGGAGCGGTCTTGAAGCTTTCTTT. It yields the protein CARQVGSGLEAFF. Variable domain in full (rest from reference TRBV30 and TRBJ1-1): SQTIHQWPATLVQPVGSPLSLECTVEGTSNPNLYWYRQAAGRGLQLLFYSVGIGQISSEVPQNLSASRPQDRQFILSSKKLLLSDSGFYLCARQVGSGLEAFFGQGTRLTVV.

This clonotype was observed a single time. The chain joins TRBV15 to TRBJ1-4; 8 bases fit TRBD1. With 0 bases clipped from V and 7 bases from J, the junction kept 4 bases outside the gene matches. This CDR3 contains 15 residues. Germline CDR1 is LNHNV and CDR2 is YYDKDF (reference sequence). CDR3 sequence reads: CATSRDQGAGEKLFF. The CDR3 nucleotides read TGTGCCACCAGCAGAGATCAGGGGGCTGGTGAAAAACTGTTTTTT.

The CDR3 loop is CASSEMDRAETQYF. The DNA of the CDR3 is TGTGCCAGCAGTGAAATGGACAGAGCAGAGACCCAGTACTTC. The chain carries TRBV6-1 and TRBJ2-5; TRBD1 is a possible D gene (6 bases). Per the germline V gene, CDR1 is MNHNS and CDR2 is SASEGT. The ends were cut back, 2 bases at V and 4 bases at J, with 11 bases in the middle. The CDR3 consists of 14 residues.

The rearrangement uses TRBV28 and TRBJ1-5, with D tentatively TRBD1 (6 bases). Germline V lookup: CDR1 MDHEN, CDR2 SYDVKM. The V and J ends lost 8 bases and 1 base respectively, with 15 bases between them. The CDR3 consists of 15 residues. The CDR3 bases are TGTGCCAGCCGACCCAGGGGACCCAGCAATCAGCCCCAGCATTTT. Translating it yields CASRPRGPSNQPQHF. Full variable domain (outside the CDR3, taken from reference TRBV28 and TRBJ1-5): DVKVTQSSRYLVKRTGEKVFLECVQDMDHENMFWYRQDPGLGLRLIYFSYDVKMKEKGDIPEGYSVSREKKERFSLILESASTNQTSMYLCASRPRGPSNQPQHFGDGTRLSIL.

The chain combines TRBV11-3 with TRBJ2-1; D not certain. The CDR3 runs 15 residues. V was trimmed by 6 bases and J by 1 base, leaving 13 bases between them. The V gene's germline CDR1 is SGHNT and CDR2 YENEEA. The CDR3 bases are TGTGCCAGCAGTCCCGGAGACGGATCCTACAATGAGCAGTTCTTC. It encodes CASSPGDGSYNEQFF.

A note on this clonotype: The junction departs from the called germline gene at one end, perhaps through a read error. The J gene is TRBJ2-3, the V gene TRBV7-9; 11 bases fit TRBD1. The CDR3 length is 17 residues. Germline CDR1 and CDR2: SEHNR and FQNEAQ (reference sequence). The CDR3 loop reads CARSLDPDRGQADTQYF. The CDR3 nucleotides read TGTGCCAGAAGCTTGGACCCGGACAGGGGGCAGGCAGATACGCAGTATTTT.

A few counts support this clonotype. The chain carries TRBV6-5 and TRBJ1-3, with D possibly being TRBD1 (6 bases). V was pared by 0 bases and J by 8 bases, with 11 bases between. CDR1 and CDR2 (germline): MNHEY, SVGAGI. CDR3 size: 14 residues. CDR3 region: CASSYSGRGDTIYF. The CDR3 bases are TGTGCCAGCAGTTACTCGGGGAGGGGGGACACCATATATTTT.

The chain couples TRBV2 to TRBJ2-7, with 9 positions matching TRBD2. Germline V CDR1 and CDR2: SNHLY, FYNNEI. V shed 4 bases and J 6 bases; nucleotides not matched to a gene: 4. The CDR3 sequence is 13 residues long. CDR3 DNA: TGTGCCAGCAGTGGGGCGCGGGGGGGCGAGCAGTACTTC. It is translated as CASSGARGGEQYF.

This clonotype was observed a handful of times. The chain carries TRBV21-1 and TRBJ1-1. TRBV21-1 counts as a pseudogene. CDR3 size: 15 residues. The CDR3 loop reads CASSNGDDKNTEAFF. In DNA, the CDR3 is TGTGCCAGCAGCAATGGGGATGACAAGAACACTGAAGCTTTCTTT.

The genes are TRBV6-5 and TRBJ2-7; 7 bases match TRBD2. V lost 4 bases and J lost 4; bases outside the gene matches: 4. The CDR3 is 13 residues long. Germline V gives CDR1 MNHEY, CDR2 SVGAGI. This CDR3 reads CASSSDGGYEQYF. As DNA, the CDR3 is TGTGCCAGCAGTTCGGACGGGGGGTACGAGCAGTACTTC.

The chain carries TRBV28 and TRBJ1-1; D is possibly TRBD1 (6 bases). This CDR3 has 14 amino acids. With 6 bases removed from V and 2 bases from J, the gap between germline ends came to 13 bases. Germline CDR1 reads MDHEN; CDR2 reads SYDVKM. The CDR3 sequence: CASRPTTGNTEAFF. CDR3 coding DNA: TGTGCCAGCAGACCGACGACAGGCAACACTGAAGCTTTCTTT.

The V and J genes are TRBV20-1 and TRBJ2-3; D ambiguous. Germline values: CDR1 DFQATT, CDR2 SNEGSKA (reference sequence). The V gene lost 0 bases and the J gene lost 3 bases, with 13 bases spanning the gap. This CDR3 has 15 residues. The CDR3 DNA reads as TGCAGTGCTAGAGAAGGGCTTGGGCGGACAGATACGCAGTATTTT. This gives the protein CSAREGLGRTDTQYF.

A few counts support this clonotype. The chain has TRBV6-1 and TRBJ1-5; D perhaps matches TRBD1 (6 bases). Trimming removed 6 bases from V and 2 bases from J, with 14 bases in between. Germline assignment: CDR1 MNHNS and CDR2 SASEGT. The CDR3 loop spans 15 amino acids. The CDR3 loop is CASSDGRGGNQPQHF. DNA for the CDR3: TGTGCCAGCAGCGATGGCAGGGGAGGCAATCAGCCCCAGCATTTT.

The chain is built from TRBV20-1 and TRBJ1-2; D gene ambiguous. The CDR3 loop spans 12 amino acids. CDR1 and CDR2 from the germline V gene are DFQATT and SNEGSKA (reference sequence). V shed 8 bases and J shed 3 bases, with 13 bases lying between them. DNA for the CDR3: TGCAGTTCCTTCACAGTGGACTATGGCTACACCTTC. Translated, it gives CSSFTVDYGYTF.

This clonotype was counted between two and nine times. The chain uses TRBV12-3 or TRBV12-4 and TRBJ2-7; D might be TRBD1 or TRBD2, each matching 5 bases. The CDR3 extends over 18 amino acids. V lost 6 bases and J lost 0, with 24 bases in between. CDR3 loop: CASSLRSSSRDSSYEQYF. CDR3 nucleotides: TGTGCCAGCAGCTTACGTAGCTCTAGCCGAGACAGCTCCTACGAGCAGTACTTC.

The rearrangement links TRBV7-9 to TRBJ1-5; D gene unclear. V was trimmed by 3 bases and J by 9 bases, leaving 15 bases between them. From germline, CDR1 is SEHNR and CDR2 FQNEAQ (reference sequence). The CDR3 extends over 14 amino acids. The CDR3 region is CASSFDTDYGPQHF. The CDR3 DNA reads as TGTGCCAGCAGCTTTGACACGGATTACGGGCCCCAGCATTTT.

This sequence joins TRBV28 and TRBJ1-1; D perhaps matches TRBD1 (6 bases). V gave up 6 bases and J gave up 0 bases, with 14 bases separating them. From germline, CDR1 is MDHEN and CDR2 SYDVKM. This CDR3 is built from 15 residues. CDR3 coding DNA: TGTGCCAGCAGGCCAGCAACAGGGATGAACACTGAAGCTTTCTTT. It codes for CASRPATGMNTEAFF.

This clonotype has just one count. This sequence joins TRBV27 and TRBJ1-5; no definite D call. The CDR3 covers 13 residues. CDR1 is MNHEY, CDR2 SMNVEV, per germline (reference sequence). The V and J ends lost 3 bases and 5 bases respectively, with 8 bases between them. This chain's CDR3 is CASSFLGYQPQHF. The CDR3 nucleotides are TGTGCCAGCAGTTTTTTGGGATATCAGCCCCAGCATTTT.

In its sample, this clonotype was seen a few times. The chain links TRBV20-1 to TRBJ1-6, with TRBD1 identical over 7 bases. The CDR3 extends over 15 amino acids. The V segment lost 3 bases and the J segment 5 bases; nucleotides outside the gene matches: 7. Germline CDR1 is DFQATT and CDR2 is SNEGSKA (reference sequence). The CDR3 nucleotides are TGCAGTGCTAGTCCCGGGACAGTAAATAATTCACCCCTCCACTTT. Translation gives CSASPGTVNNSPLHF.

This clonotype was counted only a few times. The V gene is TRBV20-1, the J gene TRBJ2-7, with a weak D call TRBD1 (6 bases). Trimming shortened V by 5 bases and J by 2 bases, and 13 bases separated the two germline ends. Germline V gene sequence: CDR1 DFQATT, CDR2 SNEGSKA (reference sequence). The CDR3 runs 13 residues. The CDR3 spells CSAYQGKAYEQYF. The DNA for the CDR3 is TGCAGTGCTTACCAGGGGAAAGCCTACGAGCAGTACTTC.

The chain links TRBV28 to TRBJ1-6; 7 bases fit TRBD1. Germline CDR1 reads MDHEN; CDR2 reads SYDVKM. V trimming: 6 bases; J trimming: 7 bases; junction bases outside the gene matches: 15. This CDR3 has 17 residues. The CDR3 region has the DNA TGTGCCAGCAGCCGACCCTCGAGAGGGGGCGCGAATTCACCCCTCCACTTT. Protein sequence: CASSRPSRGGANSPLHF.

The rearrangement links TRBV5-1 to TRBJ2-2; the D is unclear. Germline V gives CDR1 SGHRS, CDR2 YFSETQ. This CDR3 is built from 13 residues. V lost 0 bases and J lost 4, with 4 bases in between. The CDR3 sequence is CASSLVITGELFF. The CDR3 bases are TGCGCCAGCAGCTTGGTTATCACCGGGGAGCTGTTTTTT. The variable domain in full, with the rest retrieved from reference TRBV5-1 and TRBJ2-2, is KAGVTQTPRYLIKTRGQQVTLSCSPISGHRSVSWYQQTPGQGLQFLFEYFSETQRNKGNFPGRFSGRQFSNSRSEMNVSTLELGDSALYLCASSLVITGELFFGEGSRLTVL.

The chain recombines TRBV12-3 or TRBV12-4 with TRBJ1-2, with TRBD1 identical over 9 bases. J lost 3 bases, V lost 5 bases, and 4 bases had no gene match. This CDR3 has 14 amino acids. The CDR3 coding sequence is TGTGCCAGCAGTCCCCGGACAGGGGACTATGGCTACACCTTC. It codes for CASSPRTGDYGYTF.

CDR3 residues: CASSPGQPNTEAFF. Here the CDR3 DNA reads TGTGCCAGCAGCCCGGGACAGCCGAACACTGAAGCTTTCTTT. V is TRBV5-6 and J is TRBJ1-1, with 7 bases aligning to TRBD1. The length of the CDR3 is 14 residues. The V gene's germline CDR1 is SGHDT and CDR2 YYEEEE. The J segment lost 1 base and the V segment lost 4 bases, leaving 4 bases of the junction unmatched.

The rearrangement uses TRBV29-1 and TRBJ2-3; no definite D call. V was clipped by 8 bases and J by 0 bases, with 15 bases between them. The CDR3 length is 14 residues. In germline, CDR1 is SQVTM, CDR2 ANQGSEA. The CDR3 reads CSFPPGASTDTQYF. CDR3 DNA sequence: TGCAGCTTCCCCCCCGGAGCTAGCACAGATACGCAGTATTTT.

The chain recombines TRBV20-1 with TRBJ1-3; possible D gene TRBD1, 5 bases. Germline values: CDR1 DFQATT, CDR2 SNEGSKA (reference sequence). V was shortened by 6 bases and J by 3 bases, with 12 bases between the two germline ends. The CDR3 sequence is 13 residues long. As DNA, the CDR3 is TGCAGTGCCGAGGCAGGGAGTGGAAACACCATATATTTT. Translation gives CSAEAGSGNTIYF.

The V gene is TRBV11-2, the J gene TRBJ2-5, with 7 bases aligning to TRBD1. CDR3 length equals 15 residues. After removal of 4 bases from V and 2 bases from J, the junction contained 7 bases not matched to a gene. Germline CDR1 SGHAT, CDR2 FQNNGV. The CDR3 loop reads CASSSSRGQQETQYF. The CDR3, as DNA: TGTGCCAGCAGCTCGAGTAGGGGACAGCAAGAGACCCAGTACTTC.

The chain combines TRBV7-2 with TRBJ2-3, with D perhaps TRBD2 (6 bases). Trimming took off 1 base at V and 3 bases at J, with 8 bases between the two ends. The CDR3 extends over 14 amino acids. Germline V lookup: CDR1 SGHTA, CDR2 FQGNSA. For the CDR3, the DNA is TGTGCCAGCAGCTTAGAGCGGGTTACAGATACGCAGTATTTT. Protein sequence: CASSLERVTDTQYF.